The clone carrying this T cell receptor (beta chain) has only one observation. Per the authors' pipeline: Nucleated cell counts were estimated from reference gene primer amplification. Repertoires were generated with immunoSEQ multiplex PCR, while TCRdb's copy carries only in-frame clones and drops some. That table gives V, J and clone size, and the DNA gave D and trimming. The table lists 310,000 or so clones, approximately 86% of them singletons. Cohorts were assigned according to the clinical history that participants reported. Cohort 3 recovered donors had two negative PCRs, clearance, or symptom resolution. This sample is drawn from a study of blood T cell repertoires in COVID-19. Study information: The cDNA or gDNA used as material had been derived from T cells, B-cell-depleted T cells, or PBMCs.

Germline values: CDR1 SGHTA, CDR2 FQGTGA. This CDR3 is built from 14 residues. The V gene end was trimmed by 2 bases and the J gene end by 10 bases; junction bases not matched to a gene: 7. What was sequenced was PBMCs or T cells enriched from blood (not recorded which). This clonotype originated in a woman under 30 who had recovered from COVID-19. The chain recombines TRBV7-3 with TRBJ2-2; 7 positions agree with TRBD2. Here the CDR3 reads CASSLGSGLTELFF. CDR3 nucleotide sequence: TGTGCCAGCAGCTTAGGTAGCGGGTTGACGGAGCTGTTTTTT.